This T cell receptor (beta chain) emerged from a study of shared clonotypes between healthy human individuals. Sorted-subset replicate PCR reactions contained roughly 190 ng DNA, corresponding to about 30,000 T cell genomes. Method: immunoSEQ multiplex PCR; TCRdb's copy keeps in-frame clones and lacks some. The table has roughly 810,000 clones, 96% seen once; the top ten hold over 0.2%. Comment on this clone: Its antigen is as yet unknown.

Findings of the study overall: As a rule, naive subsets had a larger estimated richness than memory subsets.

Naive CD8 cells lacked CD45RO and underwent positive selection for CCR7, leaving out terminally differentiated effector memory CD45RA+ cells. CDR3 size: 15 residues. Germline V gene sequence: CDR1 SGHTA, CDR2 FQGTGA. V lost 2 bases and J 2 bases, leaving 11 bases between the germline ends. Sample: naive CD8+ T cells sorted from blood. V is TRBV7-3 and J is TRBJ2-3; D remains unclear. This receptor was taken from a man under 40 in good health. CDR3 protein: CASSLLGGTTDTQYF. The CDR3 nucleotides read TGTGCCAGCAGCTTATTAGGCGGCACCACAGATACGCAGTATTTT.